This entry describes one T cell receptor (beta chain). The data originate from a study of blood T cell repertoires in COVID-19. In the study overall: There were acute and convalescent COVID-19 samples, and they came from the United States, Italy and Spain. In each case, the material was cDNA or gDNA derived from T cells, B-cell-depleted T cells, or PBMCs.

Original data processing: Estimation of nucleated cell counts was performed using reference gene primer amplification. Only in-frame clones appear in the TCRdb table, and some are missing; sequencing was by immunoSEQ multiplex PCR. V, J and clone size were drawn from that table, and D and trimming were deduced from the DNA. The table lists about 310,000 clones, about 88% of them singletons. Sequenced sample: peripheral blood. This receptor was taken from a man between 70 and 80 years old with acute or convalescent COVID-19.

The DNA of the CDR3 is TGTGCCAGCAGTTTGGCCAGGGGGGCTAATGAAAAACTGTTTTTT. It yields the protein CASSLARGANEKLFF. The chain employs TRBV27 and TRBJ1-4; 7 positions agree with TRBD1. In germline, CDR1 is MNHEY, CDR2 SMNVEV (reference sequence). V lost 3 bases and J lost 3; bases outside the gene matches: 4. The CDR3 sequence is 15 residues long.